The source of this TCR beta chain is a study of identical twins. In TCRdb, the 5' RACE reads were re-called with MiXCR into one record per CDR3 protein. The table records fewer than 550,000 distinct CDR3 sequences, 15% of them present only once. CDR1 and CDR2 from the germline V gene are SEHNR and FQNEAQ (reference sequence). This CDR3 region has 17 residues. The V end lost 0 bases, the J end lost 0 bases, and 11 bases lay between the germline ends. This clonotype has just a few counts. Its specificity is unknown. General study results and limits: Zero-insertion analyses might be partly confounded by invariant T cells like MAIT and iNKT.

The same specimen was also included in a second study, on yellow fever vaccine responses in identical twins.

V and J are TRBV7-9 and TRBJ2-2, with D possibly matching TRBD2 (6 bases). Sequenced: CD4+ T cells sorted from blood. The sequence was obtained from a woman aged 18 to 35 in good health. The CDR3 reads CASSLALAGPNTGELFF. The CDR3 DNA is TGTGCCAGCAGCTTAGCGCTGGCGGGACCGAACACCGGGGAGCTGTTTTTT. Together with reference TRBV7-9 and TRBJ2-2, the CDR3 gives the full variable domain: DTGVSQNPRHKITKRGQNVTFRCDPISEHNRLYWYRQTLGQGPEFLTYFQNEAQLEKSRLLSDRFSAERPKGSFSTLEIQRTEQGDSAMYLCASSLALAGPNTGELFFGEGSRLTVL.